The clone carrying this T cell receptor (beta chain) came up a few times. What it binds is unknown. This specimen comes from a study of response to subunit inactivated influenza vaccine. Regarding the study as a whole: New T cells are recruited in small numbers by each seasonal influenza vaccination, according to the authors' suggestion.

The CDR3 sequence is 12 residues long. Looked up from germline, CDR1 is SGHTA and CDR2 is FQGNSA. The V end was cut by 6 bases, the J end by 8 bases, with 11 bases between. TCRdb itself ran the RT-PCR reads through MiXCR, one entry per CDR3 protein. There are 500,000 or so distinct CDR3 sequences in the sample; about 15% occur only once, and approximately 3% lies in the top ten. This specimen was CD4+ T cells sorted from PBMCs, taken approximately 25 months after vaccination. This rearrangement joins TRBV7-2 to TRBJ2-1; no reliable D call. The receptor's source is a man aged 50 to 69 who received an inactivated influenza vaccine. CDR3 in DNA: TGTGCCAGCAGACCGCTAGTGGATGAGCAGTTCTTC. It encodes CASRPLVDEQFF.